This T cell receptor (beta chain) appears in the sequencing data of a study of tumor-infiltrating lymphocytes in oesophageal squamous cell carcinoma. TCRdb reanalysed the PCR reads using MiXCR and keeps one entry per CDR3 protein. Of 15,000 to 20,000 distinct CDR3 sequences listed, 35% to 55% are singletons. There are 15 residues in the CDR3. Trimming took 10 bases from V and 19 from J, leaving 32 bases between them. Looked up from germline, CDR1 is ENHRY and CDR2 is SYGVKD. Material for sequencing was blood. This TCR derives from a female donor with esophageal squamous cell carcinoma. The chain joins TRBV10-3 to TRBJ1-6, with D possibly being TRBD1 (6 bases). CDR3: CATRGSGGISYEQHF. CDR3 nucleotides: TGTGCCACGAGGGGGAGCGGGGGGATCTCCTACGAGCAGCACTTT.